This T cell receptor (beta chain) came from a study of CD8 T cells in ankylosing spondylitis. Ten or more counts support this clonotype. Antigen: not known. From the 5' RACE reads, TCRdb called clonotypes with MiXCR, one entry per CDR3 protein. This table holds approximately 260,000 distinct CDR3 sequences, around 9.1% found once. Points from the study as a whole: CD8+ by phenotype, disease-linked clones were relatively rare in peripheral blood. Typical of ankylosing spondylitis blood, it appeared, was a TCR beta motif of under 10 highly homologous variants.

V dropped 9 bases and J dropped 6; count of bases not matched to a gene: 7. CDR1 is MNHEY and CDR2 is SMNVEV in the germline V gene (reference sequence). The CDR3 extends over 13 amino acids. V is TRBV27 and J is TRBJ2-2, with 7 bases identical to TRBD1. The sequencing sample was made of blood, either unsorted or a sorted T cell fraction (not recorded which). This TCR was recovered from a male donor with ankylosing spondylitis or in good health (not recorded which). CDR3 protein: CASGRGNSGELFF. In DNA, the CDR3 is TGTGCCAGTGGCAGGGGGAATTCCGGGGAGCTGTTTTTT.